The 4 T cell receptor beta chains in this list originate from one sample, sequenced in a study of T cell responses to AZD1222 COVID-19 vaccine. The table came from immunoSEQ multiplex PCR; TCRdb's copy has only in-frame clones and leaves some out. The profile shows around 140,000 clones, 65% to 90% of them singletons. The sample in question was peripheral blood, obtained 28 days after the second dose of the MenACWY control vaccine. Every receptor here comes from an adult who received the MenACWY meningococcal vaccine as a control.

V gene TRBV9 combines with J gene TRBJ1-6; D gene unclear. The CDR3 has 16 residues. With 0 bases removed from V and 10 bases from J, the gap between germline ends came to 17 bases. Germline-derived CDR1 and CDR2 are SGDLS and YYNGEE. This CDR3 reads CASSVGRASRGSPLHF. The CDR3 nucleotides read TGTGCCAGCAGCGTAGGGAGGGCCTCACGCGGGTCACCCCTCCACTTT.

V is TRBV7-9 and J is TRBJ2-1; D is uncertain. The CDR3 is 14 residues long. V lost 1 base, J lost 7 bases, and 11 bases lay in between. Germline CDR1 is SEHNR and CDR2 is FQNEAQ (reference sequence). The DNA for the CDR3 is TGTGCCAGCAGCTTAGAAGTCTTGGAAAATGAGCAGTTCTTC. Residues: CASSLEVLENEQFF.

This chain connects TRBV5-5 to TRBJ1-4, with a tentative D call TRBD1 (5 bases). The CDR3 has 16 amino acids. V lost 5 bases, J lost 5 bases, and 19 bases lay in between. From germline, CDR1 is SGHKS and CDR2 YYEKEE (reference sequence). As DNA, the CDR3 is TGTGCCAGCAGTCTGGAGTTGGGGCTCCCGAATGAAAAACTGTTTTTT. Translated: CASSLELGLPNEKLFF.

V and J are TRBV19 and TRBJ2-7; D is ambiguous. Trimming left V 9 bases short and J 0 bases short, with 12 bases between. CDR3 length: 13 amino acids. Germline-derived CDR1 and CDR2 are LNHDA and SQIVND (reference sequence). The CDR3 spells CASRLASSYEQYF. The CDR3 nucleotides are TGTGCCAGCCGCTTGGCCTCCTCCTACGAGCAGTACTTC.